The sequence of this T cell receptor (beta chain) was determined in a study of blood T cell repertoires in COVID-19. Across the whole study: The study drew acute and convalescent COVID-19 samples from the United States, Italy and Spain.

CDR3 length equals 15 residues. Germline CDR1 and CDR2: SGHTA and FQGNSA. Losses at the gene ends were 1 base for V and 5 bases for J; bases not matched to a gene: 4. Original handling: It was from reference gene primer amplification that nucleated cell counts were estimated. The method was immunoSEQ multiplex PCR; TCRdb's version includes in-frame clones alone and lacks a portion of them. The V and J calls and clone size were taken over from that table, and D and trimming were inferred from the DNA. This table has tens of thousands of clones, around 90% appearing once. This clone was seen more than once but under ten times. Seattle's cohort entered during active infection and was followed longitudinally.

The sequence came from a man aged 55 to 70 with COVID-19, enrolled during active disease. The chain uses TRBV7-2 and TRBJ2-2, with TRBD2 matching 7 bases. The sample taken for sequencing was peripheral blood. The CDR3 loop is CASSLELASTGELFF. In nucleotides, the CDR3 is TGTGCCAGCAGCTTAGAACTAGCGAGTACCGGGGAGCTGTTTTTT.